The entry below gives a single T cell receptor beta chain sequence along with its context. Its antigen is not identified. This sample is part of a study of Ad26.COV2.S vaccination and SARS-CoV-2 variants. As for the study in general: Administration of Ad26.COV2.S was intramuscular, either once or twice 56 days apart.

The CDR3 is 14 amino acids. V gave up 0 bases and J gave up 7 bases, with 13 bases separating them. Per the germline V gene, CDR1 is GTSNPN and CDR2 is SVGIG (reference sequence). Study outcomes and limitations: Recipients of either vaccine or placebo displayed similar breadth of non-spike TCRs. Analyses of TCR breadth and depth may have underestimated total T cell responses.

Assay used: immunoSEQ multiplex PCR; TCRdb lists only in-frame clones, some missing. The repertoire consists of roughly 700,000 clones, with roughly 90% occurring once and the leading ten covering around 1.4%. Treatment indicated: around 19 received Ad26.COV2.S at low or high dose, single or two shots; 5 received placebo; per-sample allocation not given. Sampling was performed 63 days after the first vaccine or placebo injection. The genes are TRBV30 and TRBJ1-5, with D uncertain. This sequence originates from a person aged 18-60 years who received the Ad26.COV2.S COVID-19 vaccine or a placebo. The sequences come from peripheral blood, collected in a trial of Ad26.COV2.S vaccine versus placebo. This CDR3 reads CAWSVPTSGQPQHF. The CDR3 DNA reads as TGTGCCTGGAGTGTCCCCACCAGCGGACAGCCCCAGCATTTT.